The clone carrying this T cell receptor (beta chain) was found once. TCR beta chains were sequenced at survey level with immunoSEQ. Only in-frame clones appear in the TCRdb table, and some are missing; sequencing was by immunoSEQ multiplex PCR. Of about 68,000 clones listed, around 93% were seen once; the top ten hold approximately 4.4%. Germline V gene data show CDR1 as KGHDR and CDR2 as SFDVKD. The CDR3 is 15 amino acids. V was clipped by 2 bases and J by 4 bases; unmatched bases: 2. The receptor comes from a man aged 35 to 55 with rheumatoid arthritis. The genes are TRBV24-1 and TRBJ1-2; 11 positions agree with TRBD1. The sequenced sample consisted of PBMCs. CDR3 sequence reads: CATSDSGQGVYGYTF. CDR3 DNA: TGTGCCACCAGTGATTCGGGACAGGGGGTCTATGGCTACACCTTC.